This T cell receptor (beta chain) was profiled in a study of high-grade serous ovarian cancer treatment subgroups (dated by TCRdb to the early 2020s). Regarding the research as a whole: A mean of around 13,000 reads and 7,494 unique TCR beta rearrangements per sample was generated by sequencing. The study profiled TCR beta repertoires in high-grade serous ovarian cancer patients grouped by complete gross resection or neoadjuvant chemotherapy response under a laparoscopic triage algorithm. In total there were around 99 samples, since every patient provided one primary tumor sample and two metastatic tumor samples. Of the 30 or so patients in the cohort, around 10 had no residual disease after primary surgery (R0), around 10 were excellent NACT responders, and around 10 were poor NACT responders.

The table lists this clone with a few counts. It lacks a known antigen. One base away there is no much larger clone; base qualities are not given. The 75 to 100 tumor samples underwent high-throughput TCR profiling with ImmunoSEQ. Per the authors' processing: Repertoire diversity metrics included richness (unique productive sequences), clonality, evenness and relatedness; Bhattacharyya coefficient assessed similarity between samples. In a sensitivity analysis, TCRs with fewer than two reads were excluded, and consistent conclusions were obtained. TCRdb's version of the immuneACCESS table is confined to in-frame rearrangements and falls short of the full clone set. An unresolved V gene accounts for under half of the shortfall where checked; the remainder is of unknown origin. D and trimming come from the DNA, and the V and J calls and clone size come from that table. The sample profile shows almost 4,500 clones; roughly three quarters of them were found once. The ten largest clones take up approximately 12% of the sample.

Summary of the overall study and its limitations: Repertoire similarity between tumors from the same patient ranged from about 0.1 to 0.8, while tumors from different patients showed almost no similarity. The TCR repertoire analyses centered on CDR3, and CDR1 and CDR2 were not analyzed. TCR clonal relatedness was found to be positively correlated with neoantigen level and, by trend, with copy number variation and mutation load derived from whole-genome sequencing. Spatial information was not captured by bulk tumor TCR sequencing, so insight into HGSC tumor complexity and diversity was limited.

CDR1 and CDR2 were assigned from the germline V gene as MDHEN and SYDVKM. V is clipped by 5 bases and J by 11 bases, and the sequence between their germline boundaries is 15 bases long. The CDR3 holds 12 amino acids from the cysteine to the phenylalanine. Left in the record is the CDR3 DNA by itself, 36 bases read in frame from the first base. The tumor samples were collected prior to definitive surgery or chemotherapy. The MD Anderson Biospecimen Extraction Resource handled genomic DNA extraction, while the MD Anderson Cancer Genomics Laboratory carried out the TCR sequencing. What was sequenced was tumor tissue. This chain joins TRBV28 to TRBJ1-1, with no confident D gene call. The receptor was derived from a human donor with high-grade serous ovarian cancer. The CDR3 here reads CASSVLGRSAFF. The DNA reads TGTGCCAGCAGTGTGTTAGGCAGGTCGGCTTTCTTT.